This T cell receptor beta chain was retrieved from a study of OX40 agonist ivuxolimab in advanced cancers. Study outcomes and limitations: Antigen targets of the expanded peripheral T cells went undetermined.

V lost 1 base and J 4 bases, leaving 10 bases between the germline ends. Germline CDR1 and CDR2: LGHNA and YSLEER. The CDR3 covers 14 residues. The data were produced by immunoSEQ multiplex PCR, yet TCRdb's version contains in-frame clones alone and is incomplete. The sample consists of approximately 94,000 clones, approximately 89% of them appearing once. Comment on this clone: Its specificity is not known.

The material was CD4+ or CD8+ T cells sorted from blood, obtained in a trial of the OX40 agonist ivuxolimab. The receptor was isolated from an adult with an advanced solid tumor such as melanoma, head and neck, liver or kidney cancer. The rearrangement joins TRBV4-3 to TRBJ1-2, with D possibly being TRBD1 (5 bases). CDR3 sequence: CASSQGIGAYGYTF. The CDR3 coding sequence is TGCGCCAGCAGCCAAGGAATAGGGGCCTATGGCTACACCTTC.